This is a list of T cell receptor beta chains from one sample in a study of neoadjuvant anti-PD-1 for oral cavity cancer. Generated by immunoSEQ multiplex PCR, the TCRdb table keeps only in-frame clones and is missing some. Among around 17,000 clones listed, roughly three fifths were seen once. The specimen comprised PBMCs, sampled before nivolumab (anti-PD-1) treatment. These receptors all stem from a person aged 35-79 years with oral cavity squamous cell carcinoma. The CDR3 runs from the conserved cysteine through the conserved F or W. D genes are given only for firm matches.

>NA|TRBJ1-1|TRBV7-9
CASSSGTPEAFF
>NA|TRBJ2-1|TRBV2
CASSVRVLSTPGENNEQFF
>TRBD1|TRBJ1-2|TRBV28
CASSPYGTGLYGYTF
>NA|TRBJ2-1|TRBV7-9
CASSVEYNEQFF
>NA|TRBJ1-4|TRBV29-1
CSVKMGAATNEKLFF
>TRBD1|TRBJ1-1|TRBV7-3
CASSSGQTNTEAFF
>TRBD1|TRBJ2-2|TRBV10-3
CAISLDRGAGELFF
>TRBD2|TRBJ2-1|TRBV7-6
CASSLSTSGIGNEQFF
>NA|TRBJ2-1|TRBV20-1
CSAGLRIGQFF
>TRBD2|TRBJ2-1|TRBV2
CASSVPRGSGRAYNEQFF
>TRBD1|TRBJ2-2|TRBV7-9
CANRTGVTGELFF
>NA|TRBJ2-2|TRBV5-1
CASGSTGELFF
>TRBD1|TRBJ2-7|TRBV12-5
CASGPGTGLEQYF
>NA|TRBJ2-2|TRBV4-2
CASSWGSRPEELFF
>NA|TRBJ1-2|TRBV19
CASSIMGSYGYTF
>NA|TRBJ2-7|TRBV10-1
CASSAGTREDEQYF
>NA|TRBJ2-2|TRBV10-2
CASHPGYDTGELFF
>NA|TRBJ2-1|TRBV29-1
CSVGRLNEQFF
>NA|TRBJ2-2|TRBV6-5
CASSYSNTGELFF
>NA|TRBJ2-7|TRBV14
CASSQEPYEQYF
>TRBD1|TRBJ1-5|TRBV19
CATRDRGQGQPQHF
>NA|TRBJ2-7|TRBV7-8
CASSLSSGTSYEQYF
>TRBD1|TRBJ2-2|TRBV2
CASSRDRGGTGELFF
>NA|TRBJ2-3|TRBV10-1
CASSTGVVSQYF
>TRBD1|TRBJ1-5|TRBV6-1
CASSDRTGGYQPQHF
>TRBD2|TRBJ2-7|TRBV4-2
CASSQIRGGAGGYEQYF
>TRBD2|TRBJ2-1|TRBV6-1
CASRVAGPSYNEQFF
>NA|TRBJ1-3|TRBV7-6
CASSIEGSGNTIYF
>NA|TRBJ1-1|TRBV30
CARQGAIPFTEAFF
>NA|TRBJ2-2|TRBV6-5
CASSYSRVAGELFF
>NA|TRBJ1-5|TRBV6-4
CASSAETDQPQHF
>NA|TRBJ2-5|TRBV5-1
CASSLSGLSTQYF
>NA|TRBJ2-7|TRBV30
CAWTRGAPTYEQYF
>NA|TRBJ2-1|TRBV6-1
CASSEGSGPREFF
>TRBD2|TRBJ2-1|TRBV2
CASRPGGFGNEQFF
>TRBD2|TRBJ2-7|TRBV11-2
CASSLVALAGGEQYF
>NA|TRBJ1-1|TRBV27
CASSLGVSGLNTEAFF
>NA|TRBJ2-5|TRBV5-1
CASSILSGGNQETQYF
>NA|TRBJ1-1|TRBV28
CASSLGGALGNTEAFF
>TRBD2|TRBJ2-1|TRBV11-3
CASSARAGEQFF
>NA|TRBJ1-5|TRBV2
CASRGGTSFNQPQHF
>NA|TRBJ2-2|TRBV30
CAWGRGPGELFF
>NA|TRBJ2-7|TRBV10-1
CASSESNRAYEQYF
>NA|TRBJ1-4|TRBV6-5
CASSRGRDEKLFF
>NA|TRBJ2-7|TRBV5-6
CASSWQSSYEQYF
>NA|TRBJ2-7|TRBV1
CTSSQEGSLTSGRVPYEQYF
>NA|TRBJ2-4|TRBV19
CASSIGRRGPGDIQYF
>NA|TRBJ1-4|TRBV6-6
CASSYLGMGGEKLFF
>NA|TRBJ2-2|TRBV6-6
CASSYSRQGYGELFF
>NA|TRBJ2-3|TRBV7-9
CASSLQGTDTQYF
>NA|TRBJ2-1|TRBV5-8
CASSSVNSYNEQFF
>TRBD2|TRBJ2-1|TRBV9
CASSVGGVAADNEQFF
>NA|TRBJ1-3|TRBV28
CASSSNAGTLGGNTIYF
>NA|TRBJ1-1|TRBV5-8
CASSLSSQNTEAFF
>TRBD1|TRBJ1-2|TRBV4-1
CASSQQGARVGYTF